Each of the 3 T cell receptor beta chains below was sequenced from the same sample in a study of circulating and synovial CD4+ cells in juvenile arthritis. The data were produced by immunoSEQ multiplex PCR, yet TCRdb's version contains in-frame clones alone and is incomplete. The table has tens of thousands of clones, about 94% seen once. Sequencing was carried out using CD4+ T cells from blood. All receptors derive from a human donor with juvenile idiopathic arthritis.

This clone is a singleton in its sample. The chain joins TRBV6-5 to TRBJ2-2, with D possibly TRBD1 on 6 matching bases. The V end was cut by 6 bases, the J end by 5 bases, with 16 bases between. The CDR3 extends over 15 amino acids. The germline V gene has CDR1 MNHEY and CDR2 SVGAGI. CDR3 in amino acids: CASSVGQWGTGELFF. CDR3 coding DNA: TGTGCCAGCAGCGTCGGACAGTGGGGGACCGGGGAGCTGTTTTTT.

The DNA of the CDR3 is TGTGCCACCACGGGAGGTGGGCCAGGGGCCAACGTCCTGACTTTC. Encoded protein: CATTGGGPGANVLTF. The J gene is TRBJ2-6, the V gene TRBV15; 7 bases fit TRBD2. The CDR3 runs to 15 residues. Per the germline V gene, CDR1 is LNHNV and CDR2 is YYDKDF (reference sequence). Trimming at V came to 7 bases and at J to 4 bases, leaving 7 bases not matched to a gene.

The J gene is TRBJ2-5, the V gene TRBV19; TRBD2 matches at 13 bases. The junction had 7 bases not matched to a gene; V was cut back by 0 bases and J by 0 bases. Per the germline V gene, CDR1 is LNHDA and CDR2 is SQIVND (reference sequence). The CDR3 loop spans 19 amino acids. CDR3 nucleotide sequence: TGTGCCAGTAGTATAGACTTCCAAGGACTAGCGGGGGACCAAGAGACCCAGTACTTC. Translation: CASSIDFQGLAGDQETQYF.